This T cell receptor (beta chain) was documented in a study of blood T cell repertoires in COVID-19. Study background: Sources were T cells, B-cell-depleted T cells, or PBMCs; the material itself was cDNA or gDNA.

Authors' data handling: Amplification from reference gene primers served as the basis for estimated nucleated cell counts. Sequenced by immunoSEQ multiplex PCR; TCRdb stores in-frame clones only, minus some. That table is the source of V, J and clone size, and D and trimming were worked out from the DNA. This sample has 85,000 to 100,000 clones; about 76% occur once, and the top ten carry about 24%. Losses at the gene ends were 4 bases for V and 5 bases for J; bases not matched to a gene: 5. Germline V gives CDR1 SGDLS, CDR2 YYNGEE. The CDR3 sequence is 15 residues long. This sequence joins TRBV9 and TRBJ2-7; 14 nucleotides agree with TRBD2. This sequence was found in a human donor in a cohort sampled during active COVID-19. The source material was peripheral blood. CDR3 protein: CASSRGTSGSNEQYF. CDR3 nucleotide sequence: TGTGCCAGCAGCAGGGGGACTAGCGGGAGCAACGAGCAGTACTTC. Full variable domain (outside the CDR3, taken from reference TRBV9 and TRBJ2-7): DSGVTQTPKHLITATGQRVTLRCSPRSGDLSVYWYQQSLDQGLQFLIQYYNGEERAKGNILERFSAQQFPDLHSELNLSSLELGDSALYFCASSRGTSGSNEQYFGPGTRLTVT.